The entry below gives a single TCR beta chain sequence along with its context. The data originate from a study of blood T cell repertoires in COVID-19. For the study at large: PBMCs, B-cell-depleted T cells, or T cells were the source of the cDNA or gDNA that made up the material.

The CDR3 is 12 amino acids. The germline V gene has CDR1 GTSNPN and CDR2 SVGIG (reference sequence). V was pared by 6 bases and J by 4 bases, with 2 bases of the junction left unmatched. Sequenced by immunoSEQ multiplex PCR; TCRdb stores in-frame clones only, minus some. The data contain some 250,000 clones, roughly 90% of them seen just once; the ten biggest clones take up around 4.2%. Assignment of participants to cohorts was predicated upon participant-reported clinical history. This TCR was sampled from a woman aged 25-40 years with acute COVID-19. V is TRBV30 and J is TRBJ2-3; 9 positions agree with TRBD2. The specimen sequenced was PBMCs or T cells enriched from blood (not recorded which). Here the CDR3 DNA reads TGTGCCTGTAGCGGGGGTGCAGATACGCAGTATTTT. Its protein product is CACSGGADTQYF.